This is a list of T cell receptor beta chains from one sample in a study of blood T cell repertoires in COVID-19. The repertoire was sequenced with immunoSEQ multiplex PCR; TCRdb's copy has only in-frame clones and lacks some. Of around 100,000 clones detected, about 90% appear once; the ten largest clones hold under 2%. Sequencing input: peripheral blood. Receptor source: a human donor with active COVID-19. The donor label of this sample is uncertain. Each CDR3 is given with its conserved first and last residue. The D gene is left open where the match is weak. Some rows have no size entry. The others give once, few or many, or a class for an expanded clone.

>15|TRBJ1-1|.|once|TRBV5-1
TGCGCCAGCAGCTCGCTGGACACGAGGAACACTGAAGCTTTCTTT
CASSSLDTRNTEAFF
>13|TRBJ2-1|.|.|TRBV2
TGTGCCAGCAGCCTGGCTAGATACAATGAGCAGTTCTTC
CASSLARYNEQFF
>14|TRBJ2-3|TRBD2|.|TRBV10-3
TGTGCCATCGGGGGGACTAGCGTGGAAGATACGCAGTATTTT
CAIGGTSVEDTQYF
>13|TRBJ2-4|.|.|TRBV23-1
TGCGCCAGCAGCCCAGGGGGGCCAAACATTCAGTACTTC
CASSPGGPNIQYF
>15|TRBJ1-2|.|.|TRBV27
TGTGCCAGCAGTTTTTGGGAGGGAGGTTGGCATGGCTACACCTTC
CASSFWEGGWHGYTF
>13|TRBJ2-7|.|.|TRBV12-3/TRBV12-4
TGTGCCAGCAGTTTAGGAGAGTTCTCGAAGCAGTACTTC
CASSLGEFSKQYF
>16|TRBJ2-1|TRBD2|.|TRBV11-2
TGTGCCAGCAGCTTAGATACGGGGGGGGCCCAAAATGAGCAGTTCTTC
CASSLDTGGAQNEQFF
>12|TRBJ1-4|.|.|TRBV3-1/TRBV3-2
TGTGCCAGCAGCTACGGAGAGGGGGAACTGTTTTTT
CASSYGEGELFF
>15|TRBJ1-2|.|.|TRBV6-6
TGTGCCAGCAGTCTACGGGAGGGTAGTAACTATGGCTACACCTTC
CASSLREGSNYGYTF
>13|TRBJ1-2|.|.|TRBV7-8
TGTGCCAGCAGCCTTGCGGAGGACTATGGCTACACCTTC
CASSLAEDYGYTF
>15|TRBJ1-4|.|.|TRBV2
TGTGCCAGCAGCCAGTCGGGGGTGACTAATGAAAAACTGTTTTTT
CASSQSGVTNEKLFF
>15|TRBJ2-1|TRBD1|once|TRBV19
TGTGCCAGTAGTATAACGGACAGGGTAACCAATGAGCAGTTCTTC
CASSITDRVTNEQFF
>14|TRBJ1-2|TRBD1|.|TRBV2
TGTGCCAGCAGGGGGGACAGCCCTAACTATGGCTACACCTTC
CASRGDSPNYGYTF
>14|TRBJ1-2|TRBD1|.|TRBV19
TGTGCCAGTAGCCCTCGACAGGGGCTCTATGGCTACACCTTC
CASSPRQGLYGYTF
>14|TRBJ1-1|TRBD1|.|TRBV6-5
TGTGCCAGCAGTCCGGGACAGGGGGCGGGTGAAGCTTTCTTT
CASSPGQGAGEAFF
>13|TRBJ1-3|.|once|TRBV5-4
TGTGCCAGCAGCTTGGTATCTGGAAACACCATATATTTT
CASSLVSGNTIYF
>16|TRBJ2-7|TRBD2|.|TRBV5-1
TGCGCCAGCAGCTTGGGGTCGGGAGGGAATACCTACGAGCAGTACTTC
CASSLGSGGNTYEQYF
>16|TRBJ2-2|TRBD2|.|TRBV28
TGTGCCAGCAGTTCCCCAGCGGGGGGATACACCGGGGAGCTGTTTTTT
CASSSPAGGYTGELFF
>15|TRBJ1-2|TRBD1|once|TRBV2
TGTGCCAGCAGTGAACAGGACAGGGCCCCACGTGGCTACACCTTC
CASSEQDRAPRGYTF
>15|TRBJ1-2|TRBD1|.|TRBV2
TGTGCCAGCAGCGCTAGACAGGGGAGAGGCTATGGCTACACCTTC
CASSARQGRGYGYTF
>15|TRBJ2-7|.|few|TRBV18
TGTGCCAGCTCACCAAATGCAGGGCCAACCTACGAGCAGTACTTC
CASSPNAGPTYEQYF
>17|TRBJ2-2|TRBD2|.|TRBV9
TGTGCCAGCAGCGTAGCCACTATTAGCGGGGGGGCCGGGGAGCTGTTTTTT
CASSVATISGGAGELFF
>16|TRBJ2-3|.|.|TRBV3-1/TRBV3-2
TGTGCCAGCAGCCAAGTCCGGGACTGGTCCACAGATACGCAGTATTTT
CASSQVRDWSTDTQYF
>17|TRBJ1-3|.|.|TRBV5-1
TGCGCCAGCAGCTTGTTCCTAGGTCAGGGGTCTGGAAACACCATATATTTT
CASSLFLGQGSGNTIYF
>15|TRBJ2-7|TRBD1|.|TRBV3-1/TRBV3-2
TGTGCCAGCAGCCTCGGACAGGGCTTCTCCTACGAGCAGTACTTC
CASSLGQGFSYEQYF
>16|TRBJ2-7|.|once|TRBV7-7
TGTGCTAGCAGCTTCCTACAGGGAGCCGGACGATACGAGCAGTACTTC
CASSFLQGAGRYEQYF
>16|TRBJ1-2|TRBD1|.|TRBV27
TGTGCCAGCAGTTTAGTAGGGACAGCTCTATCCTGGGGCTACACCTTC
CASSLVGTALSWGYTF
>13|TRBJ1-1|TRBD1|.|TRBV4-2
TGTGCCAGCAGCCAAGATTGGAACAGGGGGGCTTTCTTT
CASSQDWNRGAFF
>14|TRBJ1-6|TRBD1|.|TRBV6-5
TGTGCCAGCACTCCGGGACAGGGCGGCTCACCCCTCCACTTT
CASTPGQGGSPLHF
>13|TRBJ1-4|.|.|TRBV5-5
TGTGCCAGCAGCTTGCCAGGTGCGGACAGTTCCGTTTTT
CASSLPGADSSVF
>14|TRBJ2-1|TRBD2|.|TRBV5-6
TGTGCCAGCAGCTTGCTATCGGGGGGGAATGAGCAGTTCTTC
CASSLLSGGNEQFF
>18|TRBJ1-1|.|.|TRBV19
TGTGCCAGTAGTCCTAGGGGCCAGGGGCGACGACGGGACACTGAAGCTTTCTTT
CASSPRGQGRRRDTEAFF
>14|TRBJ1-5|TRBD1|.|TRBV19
TGTGCCAGTAGTATAGGTAGAGGGGGCCAGCCCCAGCATTTT
CASSIGRGGQPQHF
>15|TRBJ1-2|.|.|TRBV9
TGTGCCAGCAGCGTAGGGAACAGGCTGGGCTATGGCTACACCTTC
CASSVGNRLGYGYTF
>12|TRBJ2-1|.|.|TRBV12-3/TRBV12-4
TGTGCCAGCAGTTTGGCGGGTGATGAGCAGTTCTTC
CASSLAGDEQFF
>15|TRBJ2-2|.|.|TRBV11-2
TGTGCCAGCAGCCGAGGGGGGGCGAACACCGGGGAGCTGTTTTTT
CASSRGGANTGELFF
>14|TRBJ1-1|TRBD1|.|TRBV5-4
TGTGCCAGCAGCCACGGGACAGCGAACACTGAAGCTTTCTTT
CASSHGTANTEAFF
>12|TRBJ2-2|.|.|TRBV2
TGTGCCAGCAGTTTGGCCACCGGGGAGCTGTTTTTT
CASSLATGELFF
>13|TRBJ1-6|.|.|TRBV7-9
TGTGCCAGCAGCTTAGGAGCCAATTCACCCCTCCACTTT
CASSLGANSPLHF
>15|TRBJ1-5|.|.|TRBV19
TGTGCCAGTAGTATCGGATCAGGGAACAATCAGCCCCAGCATTTT
CASSIGSGNNQPQHF
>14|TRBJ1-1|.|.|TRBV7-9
TGTGCCAGCAGCTCCAAAGCACTGAACACTGAAGCTTTCTTT
CASSSKALNTEAFF
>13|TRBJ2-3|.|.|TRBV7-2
TGTGCCAGCTGTAAGGGGGGGCCAGATACGCAGTATTTT
CASCKGGPDTQYF
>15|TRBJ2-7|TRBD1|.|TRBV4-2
TGTGCCAGCAGCCACGGGACAGCTGACCCCTACGAGCAGTACTTC
CASSHGTADPYEQYF
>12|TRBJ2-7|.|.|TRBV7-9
TGTGCCAGCAGCTTGGGCCGGGCAGGGAAAGACTTC
CASSLGRAGKDF
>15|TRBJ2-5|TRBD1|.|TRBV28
TGTGCCAGCACTCCTGACAGGGGGCTGGGAGAGACCCAGTACTTC
CASTPDRGLGETQYF
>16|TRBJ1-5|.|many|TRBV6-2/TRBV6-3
TGTGCCAGCAGTTACAGTCGGGGGGCCCACAATCAGCCCCAGCATTTT
CASSYSRGAHNQPQHF
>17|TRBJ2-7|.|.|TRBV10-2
TGCGCCAGCAGTGAGCCAGTGACTCGGGGAACCACCTACGAGCAGTACTTC
CASSEPVTRGTTYEQYF
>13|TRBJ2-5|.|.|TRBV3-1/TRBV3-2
TGTGCCAGCAGCCAAGGCGATCGGGAGACCCAGTACTTC
CASSQGDRETQYF